What follows is one TCR beta chain and its context. Its specificity is unknown. This sample stems from a study of cytomegalovirus exposure and HLA in healthy donors. Study-level findings and limits: CMV serostatus was the sole immune exposure data available.

PCR primers comprised 60 Vbeta and 13 Jbeta primers. The protocol was immunoSEQ multiplex PCR, while the TCRdb copy is restricted to in-frame clones and leaves out a portion. The sample contains some 110,000 clones, 65% to 75% of which appear only once. Trimming at V came to 5 bases and at J to 6 bases, leaving 7 bases not matched to a gene. CDR1 and CDR2 (germline): SGHNT, YYREEE (reference sequence). This CDR3 is built from 13 residues. Sequencing used PBMCs. This sequence was found in a man younger than 45 in good health and CMV-seropositive. V is TRBV5-4 and J is TRBJ1-1; 7 nucleotides line up with TRBD1. The CDR3 DNA is TGTGCCAGCAGTCGAGGGGGCGTAGCTGAAGCTTTCTTT. It codes for CASSRGGVAEAFF.